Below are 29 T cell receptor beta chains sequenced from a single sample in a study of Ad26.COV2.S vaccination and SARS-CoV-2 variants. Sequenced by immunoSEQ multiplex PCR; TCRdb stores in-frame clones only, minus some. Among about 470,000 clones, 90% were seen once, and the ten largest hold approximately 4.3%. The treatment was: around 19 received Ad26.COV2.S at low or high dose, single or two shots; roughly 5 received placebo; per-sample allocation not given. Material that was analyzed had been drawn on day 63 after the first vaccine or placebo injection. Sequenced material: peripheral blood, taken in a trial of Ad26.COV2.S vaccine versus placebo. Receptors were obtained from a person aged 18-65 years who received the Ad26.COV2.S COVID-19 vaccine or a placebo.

CDR3 amino acids: CASSRQGTTTGELFF. The CDR3, as DNA: TGCGCCAGCAGTAGACAGGGGACGACCACCGGGGAGCTGTTTTTT. The chain has TRBV5-1 and TRBJ2-2, with 8 bases fitting TRBD1. CDR1 SGHRS and CDR2 YFSETQ come from the germline V gene. Germline trimming cut 5 bases from V and 4 bases from J; bases unmatched to any gene: 7. This CDR3 comprises 15 residues.

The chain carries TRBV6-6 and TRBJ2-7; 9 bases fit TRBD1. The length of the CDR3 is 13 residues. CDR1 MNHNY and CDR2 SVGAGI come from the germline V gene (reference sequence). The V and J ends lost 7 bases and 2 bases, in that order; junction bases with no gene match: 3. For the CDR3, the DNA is TGTGCCAGCAAACGACAGGGGGCCTACGAGCAGTACTTC. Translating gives CASKRQGAYEQYF.

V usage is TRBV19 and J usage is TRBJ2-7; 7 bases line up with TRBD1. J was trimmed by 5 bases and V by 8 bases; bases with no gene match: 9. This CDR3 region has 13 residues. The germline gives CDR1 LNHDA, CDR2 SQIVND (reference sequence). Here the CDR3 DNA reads TGTGCCAGTGGTGAACAGGGGTGGAACGAGCAGTACTTC. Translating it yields CASGEQGWNEQYF.

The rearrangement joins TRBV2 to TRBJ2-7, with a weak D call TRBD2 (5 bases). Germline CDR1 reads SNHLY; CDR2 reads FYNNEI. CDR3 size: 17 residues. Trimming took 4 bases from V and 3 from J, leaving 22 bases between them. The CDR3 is CASSGFSDLPRSYEQYF. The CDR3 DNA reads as TGTGCCAGCAGTGGGTTTAGCGACCTACCAAGGAGCTACGAGCAGTACTTC.

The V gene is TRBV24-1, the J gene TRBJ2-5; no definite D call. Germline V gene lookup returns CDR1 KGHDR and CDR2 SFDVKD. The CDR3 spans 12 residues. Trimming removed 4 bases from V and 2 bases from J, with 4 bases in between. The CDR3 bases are TGTGCCACCAGTGACTTTCAAGAGACCCAGTACTTC. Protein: CATSDFQETQYF.

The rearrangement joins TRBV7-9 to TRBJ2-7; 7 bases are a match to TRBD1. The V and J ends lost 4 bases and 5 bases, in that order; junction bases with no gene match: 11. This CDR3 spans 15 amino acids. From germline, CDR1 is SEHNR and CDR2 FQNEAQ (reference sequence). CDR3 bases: TGTGCCAGCAGCTCATACAGGGGCCTGGGTCACGAGCAGTACTTC. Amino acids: CASSSYRGLGHEQYF.

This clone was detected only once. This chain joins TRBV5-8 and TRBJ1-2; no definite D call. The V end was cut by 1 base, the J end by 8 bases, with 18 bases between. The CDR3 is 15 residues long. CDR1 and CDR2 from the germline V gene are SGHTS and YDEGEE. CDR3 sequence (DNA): TGTGCCAGCAGCTTGCAAGCTACTCCCCTGGGGGGCTACACCTTC. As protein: CASSLQATPLGGYTF.

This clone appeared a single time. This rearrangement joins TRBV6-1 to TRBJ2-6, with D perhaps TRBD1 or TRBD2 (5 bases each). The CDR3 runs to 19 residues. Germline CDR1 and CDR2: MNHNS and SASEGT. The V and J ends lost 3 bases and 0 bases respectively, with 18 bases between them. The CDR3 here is CASSDPPGRPISGANVLTF. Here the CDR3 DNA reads TGTGCCAGCAGTGATCCCCCGGGACGACCTATCTCTGGGGCCAACGTCCTGACTTTC.

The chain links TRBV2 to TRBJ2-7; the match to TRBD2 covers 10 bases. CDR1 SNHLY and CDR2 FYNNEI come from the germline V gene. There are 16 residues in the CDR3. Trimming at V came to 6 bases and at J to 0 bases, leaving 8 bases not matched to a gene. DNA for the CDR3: TGTGCCAGCAGGGGGACTAGCGACAAGAGCTCCTACGAGCAGTACTTC. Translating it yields CASRGTSDKSSYEQYF.

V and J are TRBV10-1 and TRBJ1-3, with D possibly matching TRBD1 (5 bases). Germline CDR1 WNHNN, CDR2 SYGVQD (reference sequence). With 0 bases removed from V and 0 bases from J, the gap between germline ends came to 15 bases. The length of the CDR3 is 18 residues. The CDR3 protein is CASSESSGGKSSGNTIYF. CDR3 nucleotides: TGCGCCAGCAGTGAGTCGAGTGGGGGGAAATCCTCTGGAAACACCATATATTTT.

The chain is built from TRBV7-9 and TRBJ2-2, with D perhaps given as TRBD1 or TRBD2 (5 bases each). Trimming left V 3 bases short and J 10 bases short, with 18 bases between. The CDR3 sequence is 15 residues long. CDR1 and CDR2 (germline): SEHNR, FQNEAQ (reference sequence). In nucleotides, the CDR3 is TGTGCCAGCAGCTTTGGGGACGGCTTACCCCCGGAGCTGTTTTTT. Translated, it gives CASSFGDGLPPELFF.

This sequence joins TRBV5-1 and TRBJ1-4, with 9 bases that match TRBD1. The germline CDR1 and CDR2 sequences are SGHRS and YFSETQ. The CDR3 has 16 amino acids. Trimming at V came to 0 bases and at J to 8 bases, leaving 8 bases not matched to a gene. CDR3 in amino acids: CASSLVSGQGGEKLFF. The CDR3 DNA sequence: TGCGCCAGCAGCTTGGTTTCGGGACAGGGAGGCGAAAAACTGTTTTTT.

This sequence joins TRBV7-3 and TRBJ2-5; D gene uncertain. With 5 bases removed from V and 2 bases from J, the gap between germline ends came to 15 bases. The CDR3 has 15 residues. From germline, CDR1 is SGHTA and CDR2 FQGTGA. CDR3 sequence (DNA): TGTGCCAGCAGCCCCCAAGCCTCCACGCAAGAGACCCAGTACTTC. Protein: CASSPQASTQETQYF.

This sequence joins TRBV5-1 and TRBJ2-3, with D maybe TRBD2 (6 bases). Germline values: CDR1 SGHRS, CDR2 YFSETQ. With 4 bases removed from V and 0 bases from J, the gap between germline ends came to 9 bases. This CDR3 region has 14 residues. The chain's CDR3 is CASSPGASTDTQYF. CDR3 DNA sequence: TGCGCCAGCAGCCCGGGAGCTAGCACAGATACGCAGTATTTT.

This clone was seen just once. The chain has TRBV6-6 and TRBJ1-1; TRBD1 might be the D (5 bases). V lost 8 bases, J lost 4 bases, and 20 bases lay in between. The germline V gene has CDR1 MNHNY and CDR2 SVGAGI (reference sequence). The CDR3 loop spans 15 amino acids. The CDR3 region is CASHYLAGGGTEAFF. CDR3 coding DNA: TGTGCCAGCCACTACCTAGCGGGGGGGGGCACTGAAGCTTTCTTT.

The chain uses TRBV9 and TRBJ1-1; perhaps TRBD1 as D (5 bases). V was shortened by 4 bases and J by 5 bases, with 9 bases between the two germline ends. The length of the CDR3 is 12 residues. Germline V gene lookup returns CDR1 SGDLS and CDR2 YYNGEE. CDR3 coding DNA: TGTGCCAGCAGCCCCACAGGAACTGAAGCTTTCTTT. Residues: CASSPTGTEAFF.

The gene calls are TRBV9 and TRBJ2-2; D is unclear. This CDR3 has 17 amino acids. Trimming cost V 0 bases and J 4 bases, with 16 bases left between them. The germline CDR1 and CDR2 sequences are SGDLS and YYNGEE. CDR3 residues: CASSVDLVGRSTGELFF. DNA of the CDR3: TGTGCCAGCAGCGTAGATTTGGTTGGCAGGTCCACCGGGGAGCTGTTTTTT.

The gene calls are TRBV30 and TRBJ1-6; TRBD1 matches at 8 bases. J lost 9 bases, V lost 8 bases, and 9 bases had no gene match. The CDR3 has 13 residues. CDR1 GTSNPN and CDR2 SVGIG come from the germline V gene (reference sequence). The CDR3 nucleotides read TGTGCCACCAAGGACAGGGTATCTTCACCCCTCCACTTT. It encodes CATKDRVSSPLHF.

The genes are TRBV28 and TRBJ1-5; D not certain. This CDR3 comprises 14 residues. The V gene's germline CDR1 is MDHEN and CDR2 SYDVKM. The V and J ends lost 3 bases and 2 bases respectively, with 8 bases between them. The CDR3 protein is CASSFSWGNQPQHF. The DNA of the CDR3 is TGTGCCAGCAGTTTCAGCTGGGGCAATCAGCCCCAGCATTTT.

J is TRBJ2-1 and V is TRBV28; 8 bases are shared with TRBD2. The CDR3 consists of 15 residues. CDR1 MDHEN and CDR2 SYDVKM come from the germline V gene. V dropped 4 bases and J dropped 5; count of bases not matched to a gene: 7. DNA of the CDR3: TGTGCCAGCAGTTCGGGAGGGCTAGTCAACAATGAGCAGTTCTTC. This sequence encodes CASSSGGLVNNEQFF.

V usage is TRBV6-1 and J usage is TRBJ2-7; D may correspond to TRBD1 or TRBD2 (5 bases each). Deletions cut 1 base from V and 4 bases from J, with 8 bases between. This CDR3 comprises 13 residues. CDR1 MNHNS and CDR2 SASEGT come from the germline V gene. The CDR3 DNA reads TGTGCCAGCAGTGAAGTGAGGGGATACGAGCAGTACTTC. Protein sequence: CASSEVRGYEQYF.

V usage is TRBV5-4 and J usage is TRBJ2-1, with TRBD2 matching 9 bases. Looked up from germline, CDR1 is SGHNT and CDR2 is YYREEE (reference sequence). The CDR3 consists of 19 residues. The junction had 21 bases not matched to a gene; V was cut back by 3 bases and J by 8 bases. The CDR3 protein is CASSSVGWGSGSYLDEQFF. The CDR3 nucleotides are TGTGCCAGCAGCTCCGTCGGCTGGGGTAGCGGGAGTTATTTAGATGAGCAGTTCTTC.

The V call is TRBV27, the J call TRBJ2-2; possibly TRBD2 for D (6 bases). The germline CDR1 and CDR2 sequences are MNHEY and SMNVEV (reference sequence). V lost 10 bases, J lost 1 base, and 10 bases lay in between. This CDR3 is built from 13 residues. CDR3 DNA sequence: TGTGCCATCCTTAGCGGGAACACCGGGGAGCTGTTTTTT. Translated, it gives CAILSGNTGELFF.

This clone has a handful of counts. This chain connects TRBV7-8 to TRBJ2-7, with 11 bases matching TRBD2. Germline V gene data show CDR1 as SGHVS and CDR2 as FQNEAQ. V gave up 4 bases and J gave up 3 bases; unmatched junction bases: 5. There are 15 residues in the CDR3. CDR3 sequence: CASSSLAGGDYEQYF. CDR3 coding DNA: TGTGCCAGCAGCTCCTTAGCGGGAGGGGACTACGAGCAGTACTTC.

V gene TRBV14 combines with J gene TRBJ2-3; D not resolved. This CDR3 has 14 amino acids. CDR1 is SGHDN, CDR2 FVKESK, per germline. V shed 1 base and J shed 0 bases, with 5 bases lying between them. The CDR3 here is CASSQGPSTDTQYF. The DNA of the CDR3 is TGTGCCAGCAGCCAAGGCCCTAGCACAGATACGCAGTATTTT.

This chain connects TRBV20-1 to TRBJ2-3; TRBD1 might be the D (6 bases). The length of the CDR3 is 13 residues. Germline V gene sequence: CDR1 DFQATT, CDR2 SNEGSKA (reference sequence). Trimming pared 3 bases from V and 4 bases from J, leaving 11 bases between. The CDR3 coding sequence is TGCAGTGCTAGTGGTGGGGGCCCAGATACGCAGTATTTT. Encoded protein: CSASGGGPDTQYF.

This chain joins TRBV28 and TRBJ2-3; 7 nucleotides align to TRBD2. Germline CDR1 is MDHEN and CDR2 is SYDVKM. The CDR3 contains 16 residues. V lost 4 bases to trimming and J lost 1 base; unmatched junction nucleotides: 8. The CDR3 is CASSSPSGGGTDTQYF. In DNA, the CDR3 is TGTGCCAGCAGTTCACCTAGCGGAGGAGGCACAGATACGCAGTATTTT.

DNA of the CDR3: TGCGCCAGCAGTGACCCAGGGAGAGGGAACAATGAGCAGTTCTTC. Its protein is CASSDPGRGNNEQFF. The chain recombines TRBV10-2 with TRBJ2-1; D may correspond to TRBD1 or TRBD2 (5 bases each). Germline assignment: CDR1 WSHSY and CDR2 SAAADI. Trimming removed 3 bases from V and 5 bases from J, with 14 bases in between. The length of the CDR3 is 15 residues.

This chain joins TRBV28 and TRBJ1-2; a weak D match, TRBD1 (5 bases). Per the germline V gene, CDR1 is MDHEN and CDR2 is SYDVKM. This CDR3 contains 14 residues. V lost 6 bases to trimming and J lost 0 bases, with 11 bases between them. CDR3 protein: CASSGTAANYGYTF. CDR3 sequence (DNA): TGTGCCAGCAGCGGGACGGCAGCTAACTATGGCTACACCTTC.